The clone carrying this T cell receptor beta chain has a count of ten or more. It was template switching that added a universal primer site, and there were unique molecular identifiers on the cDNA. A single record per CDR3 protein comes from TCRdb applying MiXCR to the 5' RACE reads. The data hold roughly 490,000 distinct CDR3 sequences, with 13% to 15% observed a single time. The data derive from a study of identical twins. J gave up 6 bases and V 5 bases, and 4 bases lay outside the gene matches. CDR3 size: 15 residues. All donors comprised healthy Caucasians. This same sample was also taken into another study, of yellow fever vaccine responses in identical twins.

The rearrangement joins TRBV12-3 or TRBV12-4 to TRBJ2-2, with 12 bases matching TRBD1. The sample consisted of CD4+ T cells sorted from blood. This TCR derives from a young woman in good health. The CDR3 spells CASSLGTGGPGELFF. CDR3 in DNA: TGTGCCAGCAGTCTCGGGACAGGGGGCCCCGGGGAGCTGTTTTTT.